These 9 T cell receptor beta chains were all obtained from the same sample, sequenced in a study of shared clonotypes between healthy human individuals. Libraries were prepared by immunoSEQ multiplex PCR; TCRdb keeps only in-frame clonotypes and omits some of them. In the table there are 950,000 to 1,100,000 clones, around 74% of which are singletons. Sequencing was carried out using memory CD4+ T cells sorted from blood. This sample's subset: CD45RA-negative fraction. These receptors came from a man between 18 and 35 years old in good health.

This clone was found many times. J is TRBJ2-1 and V is TRBV10-2; no firm D call. V lost 3 bases and J 3 bases, leaving 6 bases between the germline ends. The CDR3 runs to 13 residues. Germline V CDR1 and CDR2: WSHSY, SAAADI. CDR3 in amino acids: CASSDRNYNEQFF. The DNA of the CDR3 is TGCGCCAGCAGTGATCGGAACTACAATGAGCAGTTCTTC.

This clone was seen only a few times. This chain links TRBV15 with TRBJ2-7, with a weak D call TRBD1 (5 bases). Germline loops: CDR1 LNHNV, CDR2 YYDKDF (reference sequence). This CDR3 spans 12 amino acids. Trimming shortened V by 4 bases and J by 4 bases, and 8 bases separated the two germline ends. The CDR3, as DNA: TGTGCCACCAGCATCAAGGGGTACGAGCAGTACTTC. This gives the protein CATSIKGYEQYF.

This sequence joins TRBV19 and TRBJ1-1; D is unclear. In germline, CDR1 is LNHDA, CDR2 SQIVND (reference sequence). The CDR3 has 14 amino acids. V dropped 3 bases and J dropped 2 bases, with 10 bases sitting between them. This chain's CDR3 is CASSIIPGNTEAFF. CDR3 bases: TGTGCCAGTAGTATCATCCCAGGAAACACTGAAGCTTTCTTT.

The chain recombines TRBV9 with TRBJ1-1; tentative D call: TRBD1 (6 bases). The CDR3 totals 17 residues. Trimming pared 0 bases from V and 4 bases from J, leaving 19 bases between. CDR1 and CDR2 (germline): SGDLS, YYNGEE. CDR3 DNA: TGTGCCAGCAGCGTAGGTGGGGGCGATGCCCTCGGCACTGAAGCTTTCTTT. It encodes CASSVGGGDALGTEAFF. Full variable domain (missing parts from reference TRBV9 and TRBJ1-1): DSGVTQTPKHLITATGQRVTLRCSPRSGDLSVYWYQQSLDQGLQFLIQYYNGEERAKGNILERFSAQQFPDLHSELNLSSLELGDSALYFCASSVGGGDALGTEAFFGQGTRLTVV.

CDR3 sequence reads: CASSLWASAGEQYF. CDR3 DNA sequence: TGTGCCAGCAGTTTATGGGCTAGCGCGGGCGAGCAGTACTTC. The rearrangement joins TRBV27 to TRBJ2-7; a possible D gene is TRBD2 (6 bases). The CDR3 contains 14 residues. Deletions cut 1 base from V and 6 bases from J, with 13 bases between. Germline-derived CDR1 and CDR2 are MNHEY and SMNVEV (reference sequence).

The V gene is TRBV30, the J gene TRBJ2-3; the match to TRBD1 covers 7 bases. This CDR3 has 13 amino acids. V trimming: 8 bases; J trimming: 0 bases; junction bases outside the gene matches: 5. From germline, CDR1 is GTSNPN and CDR2 SVGIG (reference sequence). In nucleotides, the CDR3 is TGTGCCGGGACAGTCACTAGCACAGATACGCAGTATTTT. Its protein is CAGTVTSTDTQYF.

The V call is TRBV29-1, the J call TRBJ1-2, with D unresolved. Between the trimmed V and J ends, which lost 3 bases and 1 base, there was a span of 9 bases. The CDR3 extends over 13 amino acids. Germline CDR1 is SQVTM and CDR2 is ANQGSEA. The DNA of the CDR3 is TGCAGCGTTGAGAGGAGACTTAACTATGGCTACACCTTC. It yields the protein CSVERRLNYGYTF.

The sample holds many counts of this clone. Other DNA sequences of this sample code for an identical CDR3. The chain has TRBV5-4 and TRBJ1-1; 11 bases are a match to TRBD1. The CDR3 totals 15 residues. Germline assignment: CDR1 SGHNT and CDR2 YYREEE (reference sequence). The V segment lost 4 bases and the J segment 4 bases; nucleotides outside the gene matches: 6. CDR3 in amino acids: CASSPDRGRLTEAFF. CDR3 DNA: TGTGCCAGCAGCCCGGACAGGGGGCGACTCACTGAAGCTTTCTTT.

The rearrangement links TRBV19 to TRBJ2-7, with a tentative D call TRBD2 (5 bases). CDR1 is LNHDA and CDR2 is SQIVND in the germline V gene (reference sequence). The CDR3 length is 14 residues. V lost 5 bases to trimming and J lost 3 bases, with 14 bases between them. This chain's CDR3 is CASSFGLSVYEQYF. The CDR3 nucleotides read TGTGCCAGTAGTTTCGGACTGTCGGTCTACGAGCAGTACTTC.